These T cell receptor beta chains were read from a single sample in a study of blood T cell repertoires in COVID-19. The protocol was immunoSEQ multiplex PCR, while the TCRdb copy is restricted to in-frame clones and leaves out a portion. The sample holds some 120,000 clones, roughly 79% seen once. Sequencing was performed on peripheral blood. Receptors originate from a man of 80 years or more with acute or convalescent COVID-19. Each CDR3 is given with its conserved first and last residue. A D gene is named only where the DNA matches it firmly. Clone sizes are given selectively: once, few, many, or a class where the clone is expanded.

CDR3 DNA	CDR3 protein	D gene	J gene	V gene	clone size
TGTGCCAGCAGCTTGGGGACAGGGGGGAACTATGGCTACACCTTC	CASSLGTGGNYGYTF	TRBD1	TRBJ1-2	TRBV5-5	NA
TGTGCCAGCAGCTGGGACACCCCCGATAATTCACCCCTCCACTTT	CASSWDTPDNSPLHF	NA	TRBJ1-6	TRBV6-2/TRBV6-3	NA
TGTGCCAGCAGCGGCCGGGACACCTTCTACACCGGGGAGCTGTTTTTT	CASSGRDTFYTGELFF	NA	TRBJ2-2	TRBV6-2/TRBV6-3	NA
TGTGCCAGCAGCTTAGCGGAGGGGCCTTCACCCCTCCACTTT	CASSLAEGPSPLHF	NA	TRBJ1-6	TRBV7-9	NA
TGTGCCAGCAGCCATTATACTACAGGGGACAGAGAAAAACTGTTTTTT	CASSHYTTGDREKLFF	TRBD1	TRBJ1-4	TRBV3-1/TRBV3-2	NA
TGTGCCAGCAGCTCTTATAGGGGGCGAACTGAAGCTTTCTTT	CASSSYRGRTEAFF	TRBD1	TRBJ1-1	TRBV7-2	NA
TGTGCCAGCCGCAGCTTACCGGGACACAGAGCTGGCTACACCTTC	CASRSLPGHRAGYTF	NA	TRBJ1-2	TRBV27	NA
TGTGCCTGGCGGCGGCAGTCCTTCACAGATACGCAGTATTTT	CAWRRQSFTDTQYF	NA	TRBJ2-3	TRBV30	NA
TGTGCCACCAGCAGAGGAGCCTTTGGGGCGCAGGGCTACGAGCAGTACTTC	CATSRGAFGAQGYEQYF	NA	TRBJ2-7	TRBV15	NA
TGTGCCAGCAGCCAAGGTTCTCCCGTCGCTTTCTTT	CASSQGSPVAFF	NA	TRBJ1-1	TRBV3-1/TRBV3-2	NA
TGTGCCAGCAGCACCAGACAGGAACGAAACGGGGAGCTGTTTTTT	CASSTRQERNGELFF	NA	TRBJ2-2	TRBV9	once
TGTGCCATCAGTGGCGGGACCTCGGGCCGGACTGAAGCTTTCTTT	CAISGGTSGRTEAFF	NA	TRBJ1-1	TRBV10-3	NA
TGTGCCAGCGGGGCCCGACTAGCGGGGGGCACAGATACGCAGTATTTT	CASGARLAGGTDTQYF	TRBD2	TRBJ2-3	TRBV10-3	once
TGTGCCAGCTCACCGGCTCGTAATGAAAAACTGTTTTTT	CASSPARNEKLFF	NA	TRBJ1-4	TRBV18	NA
TGTGCCAGCAGTTTATCCAGGGTAGTAAATCGCGAGCAGTACTTC	CASSLSRVVNREQYF	NA	TRBJ2-7	TRBV28	NA
TGTGCCAGCAGCCTGTATGAGCAGTTCTTC	CASSLYEQFF	NA	TRBJ2-1	TRBV7-2	few
TGTGCCAGCAGCCTCCAATCCCCCAGGGCTGGAAACACCATATATTTT	CASSLQSPRAGNTIYF	NA	TRBJ1-3	TRBV11-2	NA
TGCAGTGAAGCGGGGAACACTGAAGCTTTCTTT	CSEAGNTEAFF	NA	TRBJ1-1	TRBV20-1	once
TGTGCCTGGAGTTGGGGGGGTGAGCAGTTCTTC	CAWSWGGEQFF	TRBD2	TRBJ2-1	TRBV30	NA